The rows below give T cell receptor beta chains drawn from one sample of a study of technical replicates of blood from several donors. The repertoire was sequenced with immunoSEQ multiplex PCR; TCRdb's copy has only in-frame clones and lacks some. The table records about 100,000 clones, more than 85% of them present only once. The sequencing sample was made of T cells isolated from PBMCs. The receptors were gathered from a human donor in good health. Each CDR3 is given with its conserved first and last residue. The order of the fields is CDR3 DNA, CDR3 protein, clone size, V gene, J gene, D gene. A D gene is named only where the DNA matches it firmly. Clone size is not always given. Where it is, it says once, few, many or a class for expanded clones.

TGTGCCAGCAGTGGGGGGCGGTTGGCGCAAGAGACCCAGTACTTC	CASSGGRLAQETQYF	.	TRBV2	TRBJ2-5	.
TGTGCCCACGGCCCCAAAGGGAGAAGAGGAGAGACCCAGTACTTC	CAHGPKGRRGETQYF	.	TRBV30	TRBJ2-5	.
TGTGCCAGCTCCCCTAGCGGGAGGGCGCCTGAGCAGTTCTTC	CASSPSGRAPEQFF	.	TRBV27	TRBJ2-1	TRBD2
TGTGCCTGGAGAATGGAACAGGGGGCAGCCTCGAACACCGGGGAGCTGTTTTTT	CAWRMEQGAASNTGELFF	.	TRBV30	TRBJ2-2	TRBD1
TGTGCCAGCAGCTTGTTAGCGGGTCTAACCTACAATGAGCAGTTCTTC	CASSLLAGLTYNEQFF	.	TRBV5-4	TRBJ2-1	TRBD2
TGTGCCAGCAGCGTGGAAGGGGGCGGACGAGAGACCCAGTACTTC	CASSVEGGGRETQYF	.	TRBV9	TRBJ2-5	TRBD1
TGTGCCAGCAGCTTAACACACTCTGGGGCCAACGTCCTGACTTTC	CASSLTHSGANVLTF	.	TRBV11-3	TRBJ2-6	.
TGTGCCAGCAGTTTGCGGCACAATGAGCAGTTCTTC	CASSLRHNEQFF	.	TRBV28	TRBJ2-1	.
TGTGCCACCCTAGGACTAGCGGGAGGCGTAGGGGAAGAGACCCAGTACTTC	CATLGLAGGVGEETQYF	.	TRBV27	TRBJ2-5	TRBD2
TGTGCCAGTAGTATAAGACAGGGATTACGCCAGCCCCAGCATTTT	CASSIRQGLRQPQHF	.	TRBV19	TRBJ1-5	TRBD1
TGTGCCAGCAGCACCGGGGTGGCTTTAAATGCCGAGCAGTACTTC	CASSTGVALNAEQYF	.	TRBV9	TRBJ2-7	.
TGTGCCAGCACAGGACAGGCCAATCAGCCCCAGCATTTT	CASTGQANQPQHF	.	TRBV2	TRBJ1-5	TRBD1
TGTGCCAGCAGTTTACTAGGGGATTCCGTAGAATACACCATATATTTT	CASSLLGDSVEYTIYF	.	TRBV28	TRBJ1-3	.
TGTGCCAGCAGTGGATCAGTTTCCCCTTACAATGAGCAGTTCTTC	CASSGSVSPYNEQFF	.	TRBV6-4	TRBJ2-1	.
TGTGCCAGCAGCGTAGGATCGGTTTGGGGCTACACCTTC	CASSVGSVWGYTF	.	TRBV9	TRBJ1-2	.
TGTGCCAGCAGTCCCTTTACTAAAGGCAATGAGCAGTTCTTC	CASSPFTKGNEQFF	.	TRBV11-1	TRBJ2-1	.
TGTGCCAGCAGCTTAATAGTAGCGGGGCCCCCAGAGCAGTTCTTC	CASSLIVAGPPEQFF	.	TRBV7-9	TRBJ2-1	TRBD2
TGTGCCAGCACTGGCGCCTGCCCCGTTGCTGGGGCTAGGCAGTATTTT	CASTGACPVAGARQYF	.	TRBV6-4	TRBJ2-3	.
TGCGCCAGCAGCCTACAGGGGGACTATGGCTACACCTTC	CASSLQGDYGYTF	.	TRBV5-1	TRBJ1-2	TRBD1
TGTGCCAGCAACAGGGATGGAAGCGGGGAGCTGTTTTTT	CASNRDGSGELFF	.	TRBV6-4	TRBJ2-2	.
TGTGCCAGCAGTAAGGGGTACGAGCAGTACTTC	CASSKGYEQYF	.	TRBV7-9	TRBJ2-7	.
TGTGCCAGCGGGAGTGGGGGCGGCAATCAGCCCCAGCATTTT	CASGSGGGNQPQHF	once	TRBV6-5	TRBJ1-5	.
TGTGCCAGCACTAAAGGCTTTGAGGTTGGCTACACCTTC	CASTKGFEVGYTF	.	TRBV6-5	TRBJ1-2	.
TGCGCCAGCAGCTTCCTTAGGGGAACAGATACGCAGTATTTT	CASSFLRGTDTQYF	.	TRBV5-1	TRBJ2-3	.
TGTGCCAGCAGCCACCGGGACAACTCCTACAATGAGCAGTTCTTC	CASSHRDNSYNEQFF	.	TRBV9	TRBJ2-1	.
TGTGCCAGTACACCTCAGGGGGCCTATGGCTACACCTTC	CASTPQGAYGYTF	.	TRBV19	TRBJ1-2	TRBD1
TGTGCCAGCAGCCCGCGAGGGTCGGATGAAGCTTTCTTT	CASSPRGSDEAFF	.	TRBV7-8	TRBJ1-1	.
TGTGCCAGCAGTTACCAGGGGTCCTACTACGAGCAGTACTTC	CASSYQGSYYEQYF	.	TRBV6-5	TRBJ2-7	.
TGTGCCAGCAGCGCCTCACTAGCGGGAGTTTATGAGCAGTTCTTC	CASSASLAGVYEQFF	.	TRBV9	TRBJ2-1	TRBD2
TGTGCCAGCAGCCAAGGGTTTAGTAGTTACACCTTC	CASSQGFSSYTF	.	TRBV14	TRBJ1-2	.
TGTGCCAGCAGTTCTTCCCTCGGGACAGTCTATGGCTACACCTTC	CASSSSLGTVYGYTF	once	TRBV6-5	TRBJ1-2	TRBD1
TGTGCCAGCAGCTTGGGAACTCTCAAATTCGACAATGAGCAGTTCTTC	CASSLGTLKFDNEQFF	.	TRBV5-5	TRBJ2-1	.
TGTGCCATCAGTGATCCGGACAACTACGAGCAGTACTTC	CAISDPDNYEQYF	.	TRBV10-3	TRBJ2-7	.
TGTGCCAGCAGCCCAGCGGGAGGACCCTACAATGAGCAGTTCTTC	CASSPAGGPYNEQFF	.	TRBV7-3	TRBJ2-1	TRBD2
TGTGCCAGCAGTGGAACCGGGACAGGGGACACTGAAGCTTTCTTT	CASSGTGTGDTEAFF	.	TRBV27	TRBJ1-1	TRBD1
TGCGCCAGCAGCCAAGATGGGAGCGGGAGGGCGGGGGAGCTGTTTTTT	CASSQDGSGRAGELFF	.	TRBV4-1	TRBJ2-2	TRBD2
TGCGCCAGCAGCTTATCAGGGAGGAGCATTCAGTACTTC	CASSLSGRSIQYF	.	TRBV5-1	TRBJ2-4	.
TGCAGCATGACAGCCTGGGAGGCCCAGTACTTC	CSMTAWEAQYF	.	TRBV29-1	TRBJ2-5	.
TGTGCCAGTAGTGCACAGGGAATGTCTCAGCCCCAGCATTTT	CASSAQGMSQPQHF	.	TRBV19	TRBJ1-5	.
TGTGCCAGCAGCTTAGTTCTGGGACAGGACAATGAGCAGTTCTTC	CASSLVLGQDNEQFF	.	TRBV7-9	TRBJ2-1	TRBD1
TGTGCCAGCAGCTTTAGCGGGAGTGATTACGAGCAGTACTTC	CASSFSGSDYEQYF	.	TRBV5-8	TRBJ2-7	TRBD2
TGTGCCAGCAGCTTTAGGGGGGGCACTGAAGCTTTCTTT	CASSFRGGTEAFF	.	TRBV7-3	TRBJ1-1	.
TGTGCAAGTCGCTTATCTTTATGGCGGGGGCCTTTAGAGACCCAGTACTTC	CASRLSLWRGPLETQYF	.	TRBV12-2	TRBJ2-5	.
TGTGCCAGTAGTACTCCGGGACAGGGCCCCAAAAACATTCAGTACTTC	CASSTPGQGPKNIQYF	.	TRBV19	TRBJ2-4	TRBD1
TGTGCCAGCAGCTTAGGGGAAGGAGGCTATGGCTACACCTTC	CASSLGEGGYGYTF	.	TRBV7-3	TRBJ1-2	.
TGTGCCAGCAGCAAAAGACAGGGGGCGTACGAGCAGTACTTC	CASSKRQGAYEQYF	.	TRBV28	TRBJ2-7	TRBD1
TGCGCCAGCAGTCCATCCGACACCTACGAGCAGTACTTC	CASSPSDTYEQYF	.	TRBV4-3	TRBJ2-7	.